Detailed here is one T cell receptor (beta chain). Its antigen is not yet known. From V the trimming removes 0 bases and from J it removes 2 bases, while the gene matches leave 4 bases of the junction unaccounted for. Counted from cysteine to phenylalanine, this CDR3 has 16 amino acids. The CDR3 DNA has 48 bases and is translated from base 1. According to the germline V gene, CDR1 reads SGHDN and CDR2 reads FVKESK. This specimen comes from a study of cytomegalovirus exposure and HLA in healthy donors listed by TCRdb under 2017. Some background on the complete study: An earlier analysis of some 500 of the donors reported roughly 300 Gb of sequence data and 117 million unique TCR beta sequences from about 180 million T cells. Using immunosequencing, the study profiled T cell repertoires from about 650 subjects and related those repertoires to cytomegalovirus serostatus. A later genetic analysis used genome-wide SNP genotypes for about 60% of the roughly 700 donors, treating that subset as a discovery cohort. A separate validation cohort of roughly 130 different subjects was used in addition to the roughly 670-subject first cohort. HLA typing covered class I and class II loci at four-digit resolution. Every discovery cohort repertoire had been produced on one sequencing platform. Among the roughly 400 genotyped donors, more than 70% belonged to the genetic ancestry cluster associated with self-reported Caucasian donors. The study aimed to test whether signatures of past pathogen exposure could be identified by cataloging public T cell receptors. Roughly 320 gigabases of sequencing data and around 80 million unique TCR sequences made up an early release that covered nearly 650 HLA-typed donors. In an earlier analysis of a few hundred of the donors, high-throughput TCR beta sequencing was used to judge whether each TCR beta V gene segment behaved as functional or pseudogenic. The study combined high-throughput TCR immunosequencing, statistical association of individual TCRs with disease status, and machine learning to predict cytomegalovirus infection status. A later analysis re-analyzed previously published TCR beta repertoires from about 730 donors and added high-resolution HLA genotyping to study TCR occurrence patterns. Typing coverage differed by locus: A, B, C, DRB1 and DQB1 were typed in roughly 620-630 donors, DQA1 in about 500, DPA1 in around 580, and DPB1 in just under 490. Five DR-DQ haplotypes were handled as single units for association and clustering because linkage in the cohort was strong. Donor age, sex, ethnicity and CMV serostatus were compiled together with the repertoire data. Among some 400 genotyped donors of the cohort, an average of around 250,000 unique TCR beta nucleotide sequences was sequenced per donor, of which about 18% were non-productive. Rather than using new phenotypic data, the later analysis identified candidate immune exposures from TCR beta sequences and from how often those sequences occurred across donors.

Paper-wide results and their limitations: The study gave a list of around 170 TCR beta chains associated with cytomegalovirus. Because counts were too low, about 18 rarely observed V segments, including chromosome 9 orphons, were left out of the earlier analysis of some 640 of the donors. The only immune exposure information available for the cohort was CMV serostatus. Some IMGT-functional V segments, including TRBV6-2 and TRBV6-3, could not be told apart with the 87-base-pair reads, so those segments were excluded. The classifier was reported to diagnose cytomegalovirus status with high specificity and sensitivity in both the original cohort and the validation cohort. At a false discovery rate of 0.05, a later analysis linked about 17,000 TCR beta sequences to specific HLA alleles. A few of the identified cytomegalovirus-associated TCR beta chains were confirmed in vitro to be specific for cytomegalovirus antigens. According to a later analysis, TCR association rates differed among HLA loci, with DRB1 alleles showing the most associated TCRs and HLA-C alleles showing the fewest. When HLA alleles, especially DR and DQ, strongly co-occurred, TCR associations were difficult to assign to individual alleles. Most TCR sequences were seen in very few donors, while some public TCRs were found in many individuals. A further reported finding was that TCR beta sequences accurately predicted the HLA-A and HLA-B alleles for most subjects in the first cohort. An earlier analysis of approximately 570 of the donors showed that most TCR beta V segments appeared in productive rearrangements either about 87% or about 30% of the time, which broadly matched IMGT annotations. A later analysis found that most CMV-associated TCR beta chains appeared HLA-restricted, with HLA associations seemingly driven largely by CMV exposure. In a later analysis, several top co-occurrence clusters were reported to appear linked to parvovirus B19, influenza, CMV and Epstein-Barr virus. Correlated functional status among segregating V segments might be attributable to linkage disequilibrium, but an unknown experimental factor could not be ruled out. A later analysis found that HLA-associated TCR beta chains were more clonally expanded and had lower generation probabilities than equally common non-associated chains. It was suggested by the authors that the approach could potentially be generalized to other disease states and immunological phenotypes. Because HLA typing was missing for some donors at each locus, association tests included only the typed subset. The cohort was sequenced for TCR beta chains only, and without alpha or paired-chain data the features that could be detected were limited. Roughly uniform sequencing depth across donors was assumed in presence/absence analyses, although this assumption may not hold. According to a later genetic analysis, donors in an Asian-associated ancestry cluster had fewer N-insertions in productive TCRs than the approximately 700-donor mean. An association between a missense DCLRE1C variant and V-gene and J-gene trimming of TCR beta chains was found in a later genetic analysis and replicated in an independent cohort. A group of highly shared sequence variants was considered likely to be a technical artifact of the sequencing pipeline.

The cohort consisted of 600 to 750 healthy bone marrow donors. At the time of sampling, every cohort member was nominally healthy, though immune exposures that went unrecorded were likely present. The donor tested CMV seropositive and was one of the 289 seropositive cohort members. A peripheral blood sample was collected from each donor, and TCR beta sequencing was performed on peripheral blood mononuclear cells. The Qiagen DNeasy Blood Extraction Kit was used to extract genomic DNA from the blood cell samples. The method was the immunoSEQ multiplex PCR assay. The multiplex PCR relied on a mix of 60 forward primers for TCR Vbeta segments and 13 reverse primers for TCR Jbeta segments. The CDR3 region of rearranged TCR beta genes was amplified from genomic DNA with a multiplex PCR assay. On the Illumina HiSeq System, the amplified TCR beta libraries were sequenced as 87-base-pair reads. As for how the authors treated the data: In a later analysis, around 80 million unique TCR beta chains were counted across the approximately 670 repertoires, and approximately 11 million of these chains were shared by at least two donors. To remove PCR and sequencing errors, raw reads were error-corrected and collapsed into unique sequences using a nearest-neighbor algorithm that merged closely related sequences. Alignment of CDR3 sequences to IMGT reference sequences was used to assign V, D and J gene segments. Each retained sequence needed at least a six-nucleotide match to both a V gene segment and a J gene segment. Rearrangements were called productive when the CDR3 lacked stop codons and stayed in frame with V and J; all others were non-productive. CDR3 was defined according to IMGT convention as the region running from the second conserved V-encoded cysteine to the conserved J-encoded phenylalanine. The earlier analysis of about 590 of the donors excluded sequences that lacked an unambiguous match to a single V gene segment. An earlier analysis of a few hundred of the donors classified V segments as functional when productive rearrangements were above 56.7% and as segregating when the standard deviation between donors was above 5%. A statistical classification framework was developed to diagnose cytomegalovirus status using the catalog of TCR beta chain sequences. V and J gene assignment, in a later analysis, came from comparing TCR nucleotide sequences with IMGT/GENE-DB human TR gene sequences. A later analysis assigned CDR3 sequences and most-parsimonious VDJ recombination scenarios with the TCRdist pipeline. A later analysis defined each TCR beta chain by its CDR3 amino acid sequence plus V-gene family, and excluded reads lacking a unique V-gene family. As a way to deal with suspected cross-contamination and a sequencing artifact, a later analysis dropped approximately 570 nucleotide sequences that were highly shared and had low generation probability. In a later analysis, a clonal expansion index was calculated for each public chain from normalized within-repertoire ranks of inferred template counts. Generation probabilities in a later analysis came from a VDJ recombination model fitted to out-of-frame rearrangements, and those results were checked against IGoR. Hypergeometric tests were used in a later analysis to score TCR-TCR, TCR-HLA and TCR-CMV co-occurrence, with a repertoire-size bias correction applied to the TCR pairs. In a later analysis, false discovery rates were estimated by permuting HLA or CMV assignments 20 times. In a later analysis, co-occurring TCRs were grouped using DBSCAN, and TCRdist sequence similarity was added for clustering within HLA-allele-positive subsets. For co-occurrence clustering, repertoires with fewer than 30,000 or more than 120,000 public chains were excluded, along with about five repertoires with anomalous nucleotide sharing. TCRdb provides this immuneACCESS table in a form limited to in-frame rearrangements. Some clones are lacking; in checked studies, under half of them reflect an unresolved V gene, and why the rest are absent is not known. D and trimming were read from the DNA, whereas the V and J calls and clone size are those reported in that table. This sample's listing comprises over 80,000 clones. Approximately 6% of the sample comes from the top ten.

The chain is encoded by TRBV14 joined to TRBJ2-5, with 9 junctional bases fitting TRBD1. The TCR sequence derives from a girl aged 5 to 17 in good health and CMV-seropositive. Sequenced input: PBMCs. The DNA is as follows: TGTGCCAGCAGCCAAGATCGGGACAGGGAACAAGAGACCCAGTACTTC. This is translated as CASSQDRDREQETQYF.